The clone carrying this TCR beta chain was observed a few times. The antigen is unknown. Different DNA sequences within this sample yield the same CDR3. Donors contributed one heparinised blood draw apiece, averaging about 116 mL. There are 13 residues in the CDR3. V was pared by 0 bases and J by 5 bases, with 8 bases between. CDR1 is SGHRS, CDR2 YFSETQ, per germline. The authors reverse transcribed all of the isolated RNA, so sequencing captured expressed TCRB transcripts. The data were produced by immunoSEQ multiplex PCR, yet TCRdb's version contains in-frame clones alone and is incomplete. The sample lists tens of thousands of clones; roughly 60% were seen once. The data derive from a study of beta chain features in type 1 diabetes. General study results and limits: The study left unresolved whether HLA type influences TCRB rearrangement.

The origin of this receptor is a woman between 18 and 29 years old in good health. The rearrangement uses TRBV5-1 and TRBJ1-1; D remains ambiguous. The material sequenced was Tregs from blood. The CDR3 nucleotides are TGCGCCAGCAGCTTGGGTGGCGGAACTGAAGCTTTCTTT. It yields the protein CASSLGGGTEAFF.